This entry is about one T cell receptor beta chain. The sample originates from a study of CD4+ T cells in melanoma. The CDR3 runs 11 residues. The germline V gene has CDR1 GTSNPN and CDR2 SVGIG (reference sequence). The V end lost 4 bases, the J end lost 7 bases, and 8 bases lay between the germline ends. Assay used: immunoSEQ multiplex PCR; TCRdb lists only in-frame clones, some missing. This table holds about 55,000 clones, roughly two thirds found once. The TCR originated in a human donor with melanoma. Sequenced: tumor tissue. This rearrangement joins TRBV30 to TRBJ2-1, with D maybe TRBD1 (6 bases). CDR3 DNA sequence: TGTGCCTGGACCCAGGGGAATGAGCAGTTCTTC. Protein product: CAWTQGNEQFF. The entire variable domain, with the rest obtained from reference TRBV30 and TRBJ2-1, is as follows: SQTIHQWPATLVQPVGSPLSLECTVEGTSNPNLYWYRQAAGRGLQLLFYSVGIGQISSEVPQNLSASRPQDRQFILSSKKLLLSDSGFYLCAWTQGNEQFFGPGTRLTVL.